This T cell receptor (beta chain) was identified in a study of T cells in Graves' hyperthyroidism and ophthalmopathy (dated by TCRdb to 2018 to 2020). Background for the entire study: Peripheral blood samples were taken at the time of initial diagnosis, prior to any treatment. To identify TCR V-J signatures that set the groups apart, the researchers used a discovery cohort of more than 95 patients, made up of 43 with Graves' ophthalmopathy and 55 to 65 with stable Graves' hyperthyroidism. Prospective prediction of ophthalmopathy was tested in an independent validation cohort of approximately 18 hyperthyroidism patients and approximately 17 patients who later progressed to ophthalmopathy. The 100 or so discovery patients were divided at random into training and test sets in a 7:3 ratio. Thyroid tissue and blood T-cell repertoires from six Graves' hyperthyroidism patients were also compared in the study. Following sampling, methimazole starting at 30 mg daily was given to hyperthyroidism patients, and high-dose intravenous methylprednisolone was given to ophthalmopathy patients. According to the paper, TCR Vbeta CDR3 sequencing was carried out on approximately 140 peripheral blood samples, which came from about 45 ophthalmopathy, 75 or so hyperthyroidism and roughly 17 progressor patients.

Graves' hyperthyroidism was defined as stable when no progression to ophthalmopathy occurred over 18 months of follow-up. Hyperthyroidism patients were newly diagnosed, had a disease duration of under 2 months, and were aged 18 to 65 years. Patients with uncontrolled infections, other autoimmune diseases, pregnancy or lactation were excluded. Clinical symptoms, serum thyroxine and TRAb, thyroid ultrasound, and orbital computed tomography formed the basis for the diagnoses. Ficoll-Paque density gradient centrifugation was used to isolate PBMCs from 9.5 to 10 ml of fresh peripheral blood. Total RNA was extracted with Trizol reagent, and quality was checked on an Agilent 2100 Bioanalyzer. Amplification of TCR beta CDR3 regions was carried out from RNA transcripts. A first-round RT-PCR of the TCR CDR3 used the HTBI primer set with the Qiagen OneStep RT-PCR kit. Libraries were constructed in a second round of multiplex PCR, after which size selection and purification were performed. Sequencing of the libraries was done on an Illumina HiSeq2000 using paired-end 100 bp reads. In the paper's pipeline: Raw data were processed with SOAPnuke, discarding reads with adapters, uncalled bases, mean Phred below 15, or no exact constant-primer or identifier match. COPE v1.2.5 was used to merge the high-quality paired reads, and each unique nucleotide sequence was defined as a clonotype. MiTCR v1.1 was used to align the clonotypes against IMGT TRBV, TRBD and TRBJ reference segments. Only V-J combinations with frequency above 0.0001, covering 99% to 99.2% of repertoires, were analysed. The TCS score was defined as the ratio of F50 (clonal expansion) to E x V (chaos), calculated using BLOSUM62-based TCRdist between CDR3 peptides within each V-J. Welch's t-statistics and random forest reduced roughly 500 V-J features to roughly 13, which were used in a naive Bayes classifier (R e1071). TCRdb's own reprocessing of the public reads used fastp at Q25 and MiXCR and kept productive beta chains. Duplicate CDR3 protein sequences are folded into a single record with the most common DNA and genes. TCRdb's processing, not the authors' own work, is the source of the V and J calls. The sample data list over 300,000 distinct CDR3 sequences, and approximately 15% of these were observed just once. The ten largest clones add up to around 10% of the sample.

This clonotype was seen more than once but under ten times. It lacks a known antigen. Base qualities were left out, and no much larger clone turns up one base away. What the research found in general, with its limitations: Ophthalmopathy was separated from stable hyperthyroidism by a 13 V-J signature model, with 85% to 90% sensitivity and around 81% specificity obtained in cross-validation and 80%/75% obtained in testing. Sample size was not statistically predetermined, and blinding of investigators to group allocation was not performed. Most expanded thyroid clonotypes (frequency above 0.001) were also detected in blood, a finding suggesting that blood repertoires may reflect thyroid immune responses. In validation, the model predicted progression to ophthalmopathy with around 71% sensitivity and 72% to 75% specificity, a median of roughly seven months before onset.

V drops 4 bases and J drops 1 base, leaving 14 bases in between. CDR1 SGHRS and CDR2 YFSETQ are derived from the germline V gene. From its cysteine to its phenylalanine, the CDR3 spans 15 amino acids. Only CDR3 DNA remains: 45 bases, in frame from the first base. The clonotype originates from a woman aged 55-69 years with Graves' hyperthyroidism. The sequence joins TRBV5-1 to TRBJ1-1, with TRBD1 tentatively as D gene (5 bases match). The sequencing input was blood. CDR3 region: CASSNVDTTNTEAFF. The base sequence is TGCGCCAGCAGCAACGTGGACACGACGAACACTGAAGCTTTCTTT.